This T cell receptor beta chain stems from a study of regulatory T cells in long-lasting Graves disease. HTBI primers from iRepertoire and Arm-PCR of CDR3 regions yielded the TCR beta libraries. MiXCR was run by TCRdb on the multiplex PCR reads, yielding one entry per CDR3 protein. The repertoire holds about 660,000 distinct CDR3 sequences, with 25% to 30% as singletons. Time point specified: persistent/refractory GD, antithyroid drugs over 5 years with positive TRAb. PBMC-extracted RNA yielded the TCR library. Criteria from the American Thyroid Association guidelines were applied to diagnose Graves' disease. Trimming stripped 5 bases from V and 5 bases from J, with 10 bases between. Germline V gene sequence: CDR1 ENHRY, CDR2 SYGVKD. The CDR3 contains 13 residues.

Sequencing used peripheral blood mononuclear cells (PBMCs), obtained when the disease was refractory, from a patient treated with antithyroid drugs. The receptor comes from a female donor with Graves disease. The chain employs TRBV10-3 and TRBJ1-5; D remains unclear. Here the CDR3 reads CAISLTVDQPQHF. As DNA, the CDR3 is TGTGCCATCAGTTTGACCGTAGATCAGCCCCAGCATTTT.